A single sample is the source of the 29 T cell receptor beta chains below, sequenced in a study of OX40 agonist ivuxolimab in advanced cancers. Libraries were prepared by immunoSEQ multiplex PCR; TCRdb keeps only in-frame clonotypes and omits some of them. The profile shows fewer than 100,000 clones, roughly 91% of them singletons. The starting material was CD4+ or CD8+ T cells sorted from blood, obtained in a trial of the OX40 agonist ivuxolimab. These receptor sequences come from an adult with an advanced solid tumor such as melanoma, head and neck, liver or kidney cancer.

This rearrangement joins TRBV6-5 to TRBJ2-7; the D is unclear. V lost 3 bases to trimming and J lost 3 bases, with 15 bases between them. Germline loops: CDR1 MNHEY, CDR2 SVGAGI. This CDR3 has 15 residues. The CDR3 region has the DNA TGTGCCAGCAGTTATCGGTCTAGGTCGTACTACGAGCAGTACTTC. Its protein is CASSYRSRSYYEQYF.

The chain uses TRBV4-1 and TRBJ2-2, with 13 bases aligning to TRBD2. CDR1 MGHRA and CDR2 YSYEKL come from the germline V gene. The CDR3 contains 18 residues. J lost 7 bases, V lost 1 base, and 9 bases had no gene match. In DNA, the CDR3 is TGCGCCAGCAGCCAAGGGACTAGCGGGAGAATAGGCGGCGGGGAGCTGTTTTTT. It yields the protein CASSQGTSGRIGGGELFF.

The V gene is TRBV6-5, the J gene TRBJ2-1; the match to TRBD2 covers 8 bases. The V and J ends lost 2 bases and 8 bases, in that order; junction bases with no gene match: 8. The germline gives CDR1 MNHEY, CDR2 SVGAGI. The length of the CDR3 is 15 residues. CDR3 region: CASSYGGGRMDEQFF. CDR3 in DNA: TGTGCCAGCAGTTACGGCGGCGGGAGGATGGATGAGCAGTTCTTC.

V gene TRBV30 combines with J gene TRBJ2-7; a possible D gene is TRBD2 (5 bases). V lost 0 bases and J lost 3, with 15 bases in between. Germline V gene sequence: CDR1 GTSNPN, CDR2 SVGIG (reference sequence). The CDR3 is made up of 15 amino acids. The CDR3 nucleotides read TGTGCCTGGAGTGTAAACGGGGAACTTAACTACGAGCAGTACTTC. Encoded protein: CAWSVNGELNYEQYF.

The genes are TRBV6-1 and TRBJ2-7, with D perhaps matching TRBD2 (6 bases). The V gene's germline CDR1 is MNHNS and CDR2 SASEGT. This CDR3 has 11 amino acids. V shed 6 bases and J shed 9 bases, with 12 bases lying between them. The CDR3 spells CASSAGPGQYF. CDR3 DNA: TGTGCCAGCAGCGCGGGGCCTGGGCAGTACTTC.

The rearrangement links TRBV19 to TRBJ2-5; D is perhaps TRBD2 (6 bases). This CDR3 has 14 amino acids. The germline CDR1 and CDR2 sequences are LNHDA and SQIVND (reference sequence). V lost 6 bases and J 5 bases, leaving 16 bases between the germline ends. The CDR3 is CASRVQGGGETQYF. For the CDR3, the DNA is TGTGCCAGTAGAGTTCAGGGTGGGGGGGAGACCCAGTACTTC. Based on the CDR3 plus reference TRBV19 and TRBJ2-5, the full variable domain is DGGITQSPKYLFRKEGQNVTLSCEQNLNHDAMYWYRQDPGQGLRLIYYSQIVNDFQKGDIAEGYSVSREKKESFPLTVTSAQKNPTAFYLCASRVQGGGETQYFGPGTRLLVL.

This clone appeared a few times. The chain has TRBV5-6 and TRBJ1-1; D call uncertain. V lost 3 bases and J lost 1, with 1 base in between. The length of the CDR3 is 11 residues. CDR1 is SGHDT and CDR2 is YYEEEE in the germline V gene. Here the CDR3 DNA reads TGTGCCAGCAGCTGGAACACTGAAGCTTTCTTT. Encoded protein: CASSWNTEAFF.

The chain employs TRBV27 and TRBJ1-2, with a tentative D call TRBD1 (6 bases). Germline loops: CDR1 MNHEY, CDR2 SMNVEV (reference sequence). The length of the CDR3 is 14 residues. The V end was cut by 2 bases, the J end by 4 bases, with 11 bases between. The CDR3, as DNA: TGTGCCAGCAGTTTAAACAGGGTGAGCTATGGCTACACCTTC. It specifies CASSLNRVSYGYTF.

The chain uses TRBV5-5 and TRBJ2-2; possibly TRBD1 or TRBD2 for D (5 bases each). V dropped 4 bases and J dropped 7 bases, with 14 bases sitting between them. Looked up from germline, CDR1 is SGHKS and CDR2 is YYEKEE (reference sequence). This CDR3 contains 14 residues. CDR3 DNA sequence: TGTGCCAGCAGCACCGGGACCACCGGCGGGGAGCTGTTTTTT. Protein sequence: CASSTGTTGGELFF.

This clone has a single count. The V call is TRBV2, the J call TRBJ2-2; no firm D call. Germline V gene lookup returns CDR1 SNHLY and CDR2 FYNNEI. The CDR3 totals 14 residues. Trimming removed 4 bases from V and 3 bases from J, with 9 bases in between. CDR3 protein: CASSGATHTGELFF. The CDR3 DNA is TGTGCCAGCAGTGGTGCGACACACACCGGGGAGCTGTTTTTT. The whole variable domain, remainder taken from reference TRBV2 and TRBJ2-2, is EPEVTQTPSHQVTQMGQEVILRCVPISNHLYFYWYRQILGQKVEFLVSFYNNEISEKSEIFDDQFSVERPDGSNFTLKIRSTKLEDSAMYFCASSGATHTGELFFGEGSRLTVL.

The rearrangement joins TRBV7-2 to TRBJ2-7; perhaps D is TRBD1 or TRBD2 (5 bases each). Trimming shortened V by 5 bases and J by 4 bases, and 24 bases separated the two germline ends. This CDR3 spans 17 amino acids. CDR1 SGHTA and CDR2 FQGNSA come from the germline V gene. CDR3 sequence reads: CASSPRALAGSTYEQYF. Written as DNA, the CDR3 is TGTGCCAGCAGCCCCAGGGCGCTAGCCGGGTCGACTTACGAGCAGTACTTC.

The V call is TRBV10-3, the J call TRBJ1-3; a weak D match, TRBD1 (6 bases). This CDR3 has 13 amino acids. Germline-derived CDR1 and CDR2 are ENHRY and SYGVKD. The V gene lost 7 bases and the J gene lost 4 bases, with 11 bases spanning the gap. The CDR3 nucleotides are TGTGCCATCACCGGACAGCGGGGAAACACCATATATTTT. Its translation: CAITGQRGNTIYF.

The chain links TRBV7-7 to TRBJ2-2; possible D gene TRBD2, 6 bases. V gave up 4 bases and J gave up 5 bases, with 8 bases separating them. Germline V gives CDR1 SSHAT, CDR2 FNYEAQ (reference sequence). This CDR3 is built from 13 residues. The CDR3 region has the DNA TGTGCCAGCAGCTCCGGGGGAACCGGGGAGCTGTTTTTT. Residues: CASSSGGTGELFF.

The CDR3 is CASGNTDTQYF. The CDR3, as DNA: TGTGCCAGCGGGAACACAGATACGCAGTATTTT. The chain recombines TRBV11-1 with TRBJ2-3; D is ambiguous. The CDR3 extends over 11 amino acids. V shed 8 bases and J shed 2 bases, with 5 bases lying between them. Germline-derived CDR1 and CDR2 are SGHAT and FQDESV (reference sequence). Supplemented by reference TRBV11-1 and TRBJ2-3, the full variable domain reads EAEVAQSPRYKITEKSQAVAFWCDPISGHATLYWYRQILGQGPELLVQFQDESVVDDSQLPKDRFSAERLKGVDSTLKIQPAELGDSAMYLCASGNTDTQYFGPGTRLTVL.

CDR3 region: CASSNTGELFF. Written as DNA, the CDR3 is TGTGCCAGCAGCAACACCGGGGAGCTGTTTTTT. The genes are TRBV11-3 and TRBJ2-2; D gene ambiguous. From germline, CDR1 is SGHNT and CDR2 YENEEA. CDR3 length: 11 residues. Trimming shortened V by 5 bases and J by 2 bases, and 0 bases separated the two germline ends.

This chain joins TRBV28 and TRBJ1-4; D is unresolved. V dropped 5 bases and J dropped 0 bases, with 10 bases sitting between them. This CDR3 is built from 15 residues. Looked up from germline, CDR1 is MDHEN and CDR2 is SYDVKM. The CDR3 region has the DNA TGTGCCAGCAGTCTCCTGACCTCAACTAATGAAAAACTGTTTTTT. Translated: CASSLLTSTNEKLFF.

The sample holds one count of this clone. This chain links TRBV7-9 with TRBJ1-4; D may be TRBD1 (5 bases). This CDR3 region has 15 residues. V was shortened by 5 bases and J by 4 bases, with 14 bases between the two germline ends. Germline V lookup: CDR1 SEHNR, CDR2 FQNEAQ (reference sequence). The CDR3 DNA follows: TGTGCCAGCAGCCCCGAGGGGCAGGTTAATGAAAAACTGTTTTTT. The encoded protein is CASSPEGQVNEKLFF.

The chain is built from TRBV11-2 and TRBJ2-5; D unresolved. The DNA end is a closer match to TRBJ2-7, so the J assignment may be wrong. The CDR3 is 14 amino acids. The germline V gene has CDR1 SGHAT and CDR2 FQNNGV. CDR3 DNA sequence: TGTGCCAGCACCGCCCCCGGGTTTTCCTACGAGCAGTACTTC. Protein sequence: CASTAPGFSYEQYF.

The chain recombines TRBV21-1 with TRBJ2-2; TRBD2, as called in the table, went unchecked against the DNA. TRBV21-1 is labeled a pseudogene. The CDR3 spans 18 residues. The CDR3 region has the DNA TGTGCCAGCAGCAAACCCCCTAGACTAGCGCCGAACACCGGGGAGCTGTTTTTT. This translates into CASSKPPRLAPNTGELFF.

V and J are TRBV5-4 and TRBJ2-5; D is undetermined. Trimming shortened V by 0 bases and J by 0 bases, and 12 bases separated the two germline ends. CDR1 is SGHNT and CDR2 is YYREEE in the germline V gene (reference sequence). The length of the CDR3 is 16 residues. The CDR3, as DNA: TGTGCCAGCAGCTTGGGGGCGGCTGGGAACCAAGAGACCCAGTACTTC. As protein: CASSLGAAGNQETQYF.

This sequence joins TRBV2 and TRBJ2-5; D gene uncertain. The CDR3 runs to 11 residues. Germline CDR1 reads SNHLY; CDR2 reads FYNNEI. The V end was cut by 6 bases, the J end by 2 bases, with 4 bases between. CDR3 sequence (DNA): TGTGCCAGCAGAGTACAAGAGACCCAGTACTTC. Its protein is CASRVQETQYF.

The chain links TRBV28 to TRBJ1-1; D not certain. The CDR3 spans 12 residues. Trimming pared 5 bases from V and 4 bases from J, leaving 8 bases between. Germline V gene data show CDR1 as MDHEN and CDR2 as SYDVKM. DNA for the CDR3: TGTGCCAGCAGTCCCCCGGTCACTGAAGCTTTCTTT. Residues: CASSPPVTEAFF. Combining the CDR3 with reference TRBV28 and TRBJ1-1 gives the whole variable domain DVKVTQSSRYLVKRTGEKVFLECVQDMDHENMFWYRQDPGLGLRLIYFSYDVKMKEKGDIPEGYSVSREKKERFSLILESASTNQTSMYLCASSPPVTEAFFGQGTRLTVV.

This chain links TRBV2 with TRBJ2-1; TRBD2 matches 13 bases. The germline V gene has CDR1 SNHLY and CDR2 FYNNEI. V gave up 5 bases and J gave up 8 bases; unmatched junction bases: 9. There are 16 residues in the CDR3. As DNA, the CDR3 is TGTGCCAGCAGTCAAGGGGGGACTAGCGGGGTCTATGAGCAGTTCTTC. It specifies CASSQGGTSGVYEQFF.

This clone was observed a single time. The DNA for the CDR3 is TGCAGCGTTGCGGGGGGGGCTGCAACTAATGAAAAACTGTTTTTT. This sequence encodes CSVAGGAATNEKLFF. The gene calls are TRBV29-1 and TRBJ1-4; tentative D call: TRBD1 (6 bases). V lost 4 bases and J 0 bases, leaving 12 bases between the germline ends. The length of the CDR3 is 15 residues. From germline, CDR1 is SQVTM and CDR2 ANQGSEA.

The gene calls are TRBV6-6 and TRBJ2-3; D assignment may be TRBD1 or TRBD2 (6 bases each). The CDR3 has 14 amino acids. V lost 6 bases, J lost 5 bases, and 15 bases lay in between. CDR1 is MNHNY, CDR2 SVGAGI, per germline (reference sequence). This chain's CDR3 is CASRDRGGIDTQYF. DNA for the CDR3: TGTGCCAGCAGGGACCGAGGGGGGATAGATACGCAGTATTTT.

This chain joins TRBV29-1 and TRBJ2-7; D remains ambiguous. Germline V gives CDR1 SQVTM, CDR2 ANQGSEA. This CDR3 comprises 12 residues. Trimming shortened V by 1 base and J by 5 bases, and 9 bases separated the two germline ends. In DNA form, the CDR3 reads TGCAGCGTTGAAGTTCCCGGCGACGAGCAGTACTTC. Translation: CSVEVPGDEQYF.

CDR3 nucleotide sequence: TGTGCCAGCTCACCATATTTTCAGGGGGACCTGGGGAACTATGGCTACACCTTC. As protein: CASSPYFQGDLGNYGYTF. The chain uses TRBV18 and TRBJ1-2; 7 bases agree with TRBD1. The CDR3 contains 18 residues. The germline gives CDR1 KGHSH, CDR2 LQKENI. The trim removed 2 bases at V and 2 bases at J, leaving 14 bases unmatched. Full variable domain (rest looked up from reference TRBV18 and TRBJ1-2): NAGVMQNPRHLVRRRGQEARLRCSPMKGHSHVYWYRQLPEEGLKFMVYLQKENIIDESGMPKERFSAEFPKEGPSILRIQQVVRGDSAAYFCASSPYFQGDLGNYGYTFGSGTRLTVV.

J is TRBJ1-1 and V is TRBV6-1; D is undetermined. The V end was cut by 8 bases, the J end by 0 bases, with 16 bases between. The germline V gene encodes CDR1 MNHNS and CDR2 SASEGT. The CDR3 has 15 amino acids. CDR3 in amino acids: CASREVPQLNTEAFF. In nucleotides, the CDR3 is TGTGCCAGCCGAGAGGTTCCACAGTTGAACACTGAAGCTTTCTTT.

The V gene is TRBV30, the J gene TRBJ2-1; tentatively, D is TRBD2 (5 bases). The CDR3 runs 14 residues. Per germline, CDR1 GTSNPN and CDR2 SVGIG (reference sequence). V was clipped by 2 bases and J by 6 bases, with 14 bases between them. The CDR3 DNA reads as TGTGCCTGGAGTCCGGACTCGCGATCCAATGAGCAGTTCTTC. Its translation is CAWSPDSRSNEQFF.